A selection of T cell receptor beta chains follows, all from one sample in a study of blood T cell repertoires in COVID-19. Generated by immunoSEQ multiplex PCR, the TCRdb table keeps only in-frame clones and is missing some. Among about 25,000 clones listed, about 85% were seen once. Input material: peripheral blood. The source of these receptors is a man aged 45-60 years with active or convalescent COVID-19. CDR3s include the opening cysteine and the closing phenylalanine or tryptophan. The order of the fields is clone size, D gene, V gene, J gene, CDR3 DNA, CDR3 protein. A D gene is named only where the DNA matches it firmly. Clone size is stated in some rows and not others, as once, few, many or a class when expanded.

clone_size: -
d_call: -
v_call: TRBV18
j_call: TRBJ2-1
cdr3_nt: TGTGCCAGCTCAACCTCAGCCCCAACTAGTAATGAGCAGTTCTTC
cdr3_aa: CASSTSAPTSNEQFF

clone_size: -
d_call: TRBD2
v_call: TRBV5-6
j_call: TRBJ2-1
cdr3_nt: TGTGCCAGCAGCATAAGACTAGTAATGCGGGGGAATGAGCAGTTCTTC
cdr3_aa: CASSIRLVMRGNEQFF

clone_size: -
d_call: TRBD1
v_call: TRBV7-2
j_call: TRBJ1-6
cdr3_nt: TGTGCCAGCAGCCTAGGACAGGACCGACTCCACTTT
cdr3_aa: CASSLGQDRLHF

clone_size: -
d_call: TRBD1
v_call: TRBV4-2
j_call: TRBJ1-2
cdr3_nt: TGTGCCAGCAGCGGGCAGGGGGCTGGCTACACCTTC
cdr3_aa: CASSGQGAGYTF

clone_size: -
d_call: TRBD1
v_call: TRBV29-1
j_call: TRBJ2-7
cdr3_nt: TGCAGCGTTGTTAGAGGACAGGGCACCTACGAGCAGTACTTC
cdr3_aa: CSVVRGQGTYEQYF

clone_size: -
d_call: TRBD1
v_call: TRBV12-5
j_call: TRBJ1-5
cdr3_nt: TGTGCTAGTAGGGAGACAGGGAATCAGCCCCAGCATTTT
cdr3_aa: CASRETGNQPQHF

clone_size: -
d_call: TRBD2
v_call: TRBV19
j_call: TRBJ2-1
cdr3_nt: TGTGCCAGTAGTACCTTTTCGGGAGGGTACAATGAGCAGTTCTTC
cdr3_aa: CASSTFSGGYNEQFF

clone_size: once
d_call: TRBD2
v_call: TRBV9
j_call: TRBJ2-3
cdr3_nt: TGTGCCAGCACCCCATCGGGGAAGCGGTCTAGCGGGCGGCCCACAGATACGCAGTATTTT
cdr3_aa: CASTPSGKRSSGRPTDTQYF

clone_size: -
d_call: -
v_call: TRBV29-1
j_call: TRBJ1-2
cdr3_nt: TGCAGCGCCGTTGGCAACTATGGCTACACCTTC
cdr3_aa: CSAVGNYGYTF

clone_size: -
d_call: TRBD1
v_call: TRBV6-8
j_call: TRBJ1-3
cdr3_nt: TGTGCCACCGAGGACAGGTTCTCTGGAAACACCATATATTTT
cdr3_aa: CATEDRFSGNTIYF

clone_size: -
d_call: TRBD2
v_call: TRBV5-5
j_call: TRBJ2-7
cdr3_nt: TGTGCCAGCAGCCCCACCGAGCGGGAGCTCTACGAGCAGTACTTC
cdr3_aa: CASSPTERELYEQYF

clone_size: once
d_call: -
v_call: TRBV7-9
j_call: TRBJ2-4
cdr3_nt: TGTGCCAGCAGCCCTAAGGGGTGGATGCTACACATTCAGTACTTC
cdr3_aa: CASSPKGWMLHIQYF

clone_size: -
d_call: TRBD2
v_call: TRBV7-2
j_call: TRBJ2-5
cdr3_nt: TGTGCCAGCAGCTTCGATTTGGGGGGGGGACAAGAGACCCAGTACTTC
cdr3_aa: CASSFDLGGGQETQYF

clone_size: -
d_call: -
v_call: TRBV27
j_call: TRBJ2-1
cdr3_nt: TGTGCCAGCAGTTCCCTCAGCGGGCAGTACTACAATGAGCAGTTCTTC
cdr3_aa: CASSSLSGQYYNEQFF

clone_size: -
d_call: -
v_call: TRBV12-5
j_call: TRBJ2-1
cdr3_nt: TGTGCTAGTGGTTTGCATAACAGGGCCTACAATGAGCAGTTCTTC
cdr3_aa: CASGLHNRAYNEQFF

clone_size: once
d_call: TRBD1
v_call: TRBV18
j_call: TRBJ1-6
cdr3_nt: TGTGCCAGCTCACCACAAAACCGGGACAGCCTCCACTTT
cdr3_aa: CASSPQNRDSLHF

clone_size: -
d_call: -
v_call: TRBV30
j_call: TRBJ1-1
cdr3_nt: TGTGCCTGGAAGTTGTCTTTAGACTCTGAAGCTTTCTTT
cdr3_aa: CAWKLSLDSEAFF

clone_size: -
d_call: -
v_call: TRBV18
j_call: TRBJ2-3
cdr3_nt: TGTGCCAGCTCACCAGGAAGTGGAGGCGCAGATACGCAGTATTTT
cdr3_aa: CASSPGSGGADTQYF

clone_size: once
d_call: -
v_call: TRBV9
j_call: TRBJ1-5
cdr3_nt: TGTGCCAGCAGCGTAGAGGGCGGGCAGCCCCAGCATTTT
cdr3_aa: CASSVEGGQPQHF

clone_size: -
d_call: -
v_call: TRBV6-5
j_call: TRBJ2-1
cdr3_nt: TGTGCCAGCAGTTACTCGCGGGGAAATGAGCAGTTCTTC
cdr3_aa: CASSYSRGNEQFF

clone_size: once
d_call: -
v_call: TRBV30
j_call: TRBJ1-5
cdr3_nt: TGTGCCTGGAGTGTACGGCGGAATCAGCCCCAGCATTTT
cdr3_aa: CAWSVRRNQPQHF

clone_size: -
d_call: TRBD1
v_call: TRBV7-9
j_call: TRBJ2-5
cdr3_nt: TGTGCCAGCAGCTGGGAAACAGGGGGCGCGATGGGAGAGACCCAGTACTTC
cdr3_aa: CASSWETGGAMGETQYF

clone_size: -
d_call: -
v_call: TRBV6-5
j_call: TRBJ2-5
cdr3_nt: TGTGCCAGCAGTTACGGGCAGATGGAGACCCAGTACTTC
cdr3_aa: CASSYGQMETQYF

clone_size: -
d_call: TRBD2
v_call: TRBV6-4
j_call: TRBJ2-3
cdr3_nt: TGTGCCAGCAGTCGAGCGGGGGGAACCTCAGATACGCAGTATTTT
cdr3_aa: CASSRAGGTSDTQYF

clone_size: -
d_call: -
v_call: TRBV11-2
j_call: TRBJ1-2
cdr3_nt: TGTGCCAGCAGCCCCGAGGTCGGGGGAGGATATGGCTACACCTTC
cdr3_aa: CASSPEVGGGYGYTF

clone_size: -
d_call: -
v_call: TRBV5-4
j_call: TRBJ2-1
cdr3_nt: TGTGCCAGCAGCTTGGGCGTCTTCGATGAGCAGTTCTTC
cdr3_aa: CASSLGVFDEQFF

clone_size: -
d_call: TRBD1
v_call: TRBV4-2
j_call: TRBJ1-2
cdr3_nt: TGTGCCAGCAGCCGAGGGGCGGGACAGTATGATGGCTACACCTTC
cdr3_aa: CASSRGAGQYDGYTF

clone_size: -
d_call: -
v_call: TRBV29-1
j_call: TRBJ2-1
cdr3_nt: TGCAGCGTTGAGAAAAGGGGAAGCTCCTACAATGAGCAGTTCTTC
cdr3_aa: CSVEKRGSSYNEQFF

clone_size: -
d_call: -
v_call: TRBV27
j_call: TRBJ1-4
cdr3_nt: TGTGCCAGCAGTTTGACCCGGGGTCCGGCGGGGGAAAAACTGTTTTTT
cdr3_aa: CASSLTRGPAGEKLFF

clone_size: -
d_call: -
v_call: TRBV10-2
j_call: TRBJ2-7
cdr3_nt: TGCGCCAGCAGCGCCTATGGCTACGAGCAGTACTTC
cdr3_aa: CASSAYGYEQYF

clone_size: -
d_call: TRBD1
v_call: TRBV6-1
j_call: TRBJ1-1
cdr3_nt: TGTGCCAGCAGTGAGGGGGACAGGGGAGAAGCTTTCTTT
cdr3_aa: CASSEGDRGEAFF

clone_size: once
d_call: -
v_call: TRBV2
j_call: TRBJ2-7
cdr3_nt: TGTGCCAGCAGTGATCAGGGGACCGGCGAGCAGTACTTC
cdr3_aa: CASSDQGTGEQYF

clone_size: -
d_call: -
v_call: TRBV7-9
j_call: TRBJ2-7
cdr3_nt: TGTGCCAGCAGTTACAGCGGATCCTACGAGCAGTACTTC
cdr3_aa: CASSYSGSYEQYF

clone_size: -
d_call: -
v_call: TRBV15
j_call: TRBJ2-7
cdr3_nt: TGTGCCACCAGCAGAGGATACCGGTACGAGCAGTACTTC
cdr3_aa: CATSRGYRYEQYF

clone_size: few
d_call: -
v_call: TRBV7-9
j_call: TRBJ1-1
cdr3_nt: TGTGCCAGCAGCCCCTGGGCCGAACAGACTGAAGCTTTCTTT
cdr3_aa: CASSPWAEQTEAFF

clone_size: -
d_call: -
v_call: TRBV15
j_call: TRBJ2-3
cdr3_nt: TGTGCCACCAGCAGAGGATACAGTAACACAGATACGCAGTATTTT
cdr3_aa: CATSRGYSNTDTQYF

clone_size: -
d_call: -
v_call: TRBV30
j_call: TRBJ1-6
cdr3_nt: TGTGCCCTTGGCCAGGGGTATAATTCACCCCTCCACTTT
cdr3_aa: CALGQGYNSPLHF

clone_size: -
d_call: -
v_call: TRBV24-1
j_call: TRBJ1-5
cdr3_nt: TGTGCCACCAGTGACAGGAGGAGCAATCAGCCCCAGCATTTT
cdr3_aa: CATSDRRSNQPQHF

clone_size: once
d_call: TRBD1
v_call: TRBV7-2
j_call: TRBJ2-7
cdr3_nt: TGTGCCAGCGGAGAGGGGGACAGGGGCGAGCAGTACTTC
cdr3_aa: CASGEGDRGEQYF

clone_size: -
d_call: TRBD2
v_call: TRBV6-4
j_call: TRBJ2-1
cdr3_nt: TGTGCCAGCAGTGGACTAGCGGGAGGGAATGAGCAGTTCTTC
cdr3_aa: CASSGLAGGNEQFF